What follows are 6 T cell receptor beta chains derived from one specimen sequenced in a study of blood T cell repertoires in COVID-19. Method: immunoSEQ multiplex PCR; TCRdb's copy keeps in-frame clones and lacks some. The table lists about 92,000 clones, less than 85% of them singletons. The sample consisted of peripheral blood. These receptors originate from a man aged 50 to 60 who had recovered from COVID-19.

This chain joins TRBV2 and TRBJ2-2; 9 bases align to TRBD1. V trimming: 7 bases; J trimming: 4 bases; junction bases outside the gene matches: 4. Germline assignment: CDR1 SNHLY and CDR2 FYNNEI. The length of the CDR3 is 14 residues. CDR3 loop: CASIWDRATGELFF. As DNA, the CDR3 is TGTGCCAGCATTTGGGACAGGGCCACCGGGGAGCTGTTTTTT.

CDR3 DNA: TGTGCCAGTAGTATCGGGAGCCTTGATACGCAGTATTTT. This sequence encodes CASSIGSLDTQYF. The V gene is TRBV19, the J gene TRBJ2-3, with a possible D match to TRBD2 (6 bases). Germline lookup yields CDR1 LNHDA and CDR2 SQIVND (reference sequence). The CDR3 length is 13 residues. Trimming removed 3 bases from V and 6 bases from J, with 10 bases in between.

The chain carries TRBV27 and TRBJ2-3; D might be TRBD2 (6 bases). Germline loops: CDR1 MNHEY, CDR2 SMNVEV (reference sequence). The CDR3 consists of 16 residues. Trimming took 5 bases from V and 2 from J, leaving 17 bases between them. CDR3 in amino acids: CASSLLGGIITDTQYF. CDR3 DNA sequence: TGTGCCAGCAGTCTTTTGGGCGGGATAATCACAGATACGCAGTATTTT.

J is TRBJ1-1 and V is TRBV18; D is ambiguous. Trimming took 3 bases from V and 4 from J, leaving 15 bases between them. CDR3 length: 15 residues. CDR1 KGHSH and CDR2 LQKENI come from the germline V gene. CDR3 residues: CASSPTLSGSTEAFF. CDR3 DNA sequence: TGTGCCAGCTCACCCACATTATCGGGTTCCACTGAAGCTTTCTTT. The full variable domain, in which reference TRBV18 and TRBJ1-1 provide the parts outside the CDR3, is NAGVMQNPRHLVRRRGQEARLRCSPMKGHSHVYWYRQLPEEGLKFMVYLQKENIIDESGMPKERFSAEFPKEGPSILRIQQVVRGDSAAYFCASSPTLSGSTEAFFGQGTRLTVV.

The chain recombines TRBV7-9 with TRBJ1-2; D not certain. The germline V and J ends were trimmed by 5 bases and 4 bases, with 14 bases remaining between them. CDR1 is SEHNR, CDR2 FQNEAQ, per germline (reference sequence). The CDR3 contains 14 residues. As DNA, the CDR3 is TGTGCCAGCAGCGCCGAGGCCAGATCCTATGGCTACACCTTC. Protein product: CASSAEARSYGYTF.

V and J are TRBV7-3 and TRBJ2-3; TRBD2 aligns across 9 bases. Germline assignment: CDR1 SGHTA and CDR2 FQGTGA. This CDR3 has 20 amino acids. With 2 bases clipped from V and 4 bases from J, the junction kept 19 bases outside the gene matches. The CDR3 nucleotides are TGTGCCAGCAGCTTACCCTTACTCCGTGTTAGCGGGAGAAGGGCAGATACGCAGTATTTT. Translation gives CASSLPLLRVSGRRADTQYF.